This T cell receptor beta chain was captured by sequencing in a study of T cell responses to AZD1222 COVID-19 vaccine. This clone was counted between two and nine times. The CDR3 totals 13 residues. Per the germline V gene, CDR1 is SGHTS and CDR2 is YDEGEE. Between the trimmed V and J ends, which lost 0 bases and 2 bases, there was a span of 5 bases. This table comes from immunoSEQ multiplex PCR, and its TCRdb copy is limited to in-frame clones, with some not included. The table shows about 100,000 clones, with about 90% occurring only once. Sequences were derived from peripheral blood, sampled on day 0 of AZD1222 vaccination. The chain uses TRBV5-8 and TRBJ1-2; D possibly corresponds to TRBD1 (5 bases). The clonotype originates from an adult in good health. CDR3 bases: TGTGCCAGCAGCTTGGGACAGAACTATGGCTACACCTTC. Translated, it gives CASSLGQNYGYTF.